The clone carrying this T cell receptor beta chain occurred a few times. Antigen specificity is unknown. Looked up from germline, CDR1 is MNHNS and CDR2 is SASEGT. The CDR3 length is 14 residues. Trimming took 6 bases from V and 6 from J, leaving 16 bases between them. A multiplex PCR was run with 60 Vbeta primers and 13 Jbeta primers. TCRdb's table, derived via immunoSEQ multiplex PCR, lists solely in-frame clones and lacks some. The sample gives under 150,000 clones, 82% of which show up once; approximately 2.6% is in the top ten. This sample was included in a study of cytomegalovirus exposure and HLA in healthy donors. Study-level points and caveats: As a later analysis showed, a missense DCLRE1C variant was linked to trimming of TCR beta V- and J-genes.

The sequencing input was PBMCs. The sequence was collected from a boy younger than 10 in good health and CMV-seronegative. The gene calls are TRBV6-1 and TRBJ2-3; D is uncertain. The CDR3 coding sequence is TGTGCCAGCAGCCCCCCCGGGTCGGCGGATACGCAGTATTTT. Amino acid sequence: CASSPPGSADTQYF.